Here is one TCR beta chain with its context. The antigen is undetermined. The sample comes from a study of cytomegalovirus exposure and HLA in healthy donors. Study results and limitations: An analysis that came later showed most CMV-associated TCR beta chains appearing HLA-restricted. Per a prior analysis, the majority of TCR beta V segments were productive roughly 87% or roughly 30% of the time. Being indistinguishable, some V segments were excluded, TRBV6-2 and TRBV6-3 among them.

It was with 60 Vbeta and 13 Jbeta primers that the PCR ran. TCRdb keeps only in-frame clones here, not all; method: immunoSEQ multiplex PCR. The sample includes approximately 100,000 clones, roughly 10% of them seen just once. Donors were nominally healthy when sampled, though unrecorded immune exposures were likely. Germline loops: CDR1 GTSNPN, CDR2 SVGIG (reference sequence). V gave up 8 bases and J gave up 4 bases, with 12 bases separating them. The CDR3 runs 13 residues. This chain links TRBV30 with TRBJ1-6, with a possible D match to TRBD1 (5 bases). Sequencing was carried out using PBMCs. The TCR originated in a man between 50 and 59 years old in good health and CMV-seropositive. As DNA, the CDR3 is TGTGCCATAGGACGGGGGTATAATTCACCCCTCCACTTT. Translating it yields CAIGRGYNSPLHF.